This TCR beta chain was identified during a study of blood T cell repertoires in COVID-19. Across the whole study: T cells, B-cell-depleted T cells, or PBMCs provided the cDNA or gDNA that served as material.

Data came from immunoSEQ multiplex PCR; TCRdb stores just in-frame clones and leaves some out. The sample holds some 700,000 clones; 85% to 90% are singletons and the top ten take about 0.26%. CDR3 length: 14 residues. CDR1 and CDR2 (germline): SGHRS, YFSETQ. V shed 4 bases and J shed 0 bases, with 8 bases lying between them. Material: peripheral blood. The clonotype comes from a woman aged 18-35 years with acute or convalescent COVID-19. This sequence joins TRBV5-1 and TRBJ1-3; D possibly corresponds to TRBD1 (5 bases). The CDR3 DNA sequence: TGCGCCAGCAGCGGGGCTTCCTCTGGAAACACCATATATTTT. Protein product: CASSGASSGNTIYF.